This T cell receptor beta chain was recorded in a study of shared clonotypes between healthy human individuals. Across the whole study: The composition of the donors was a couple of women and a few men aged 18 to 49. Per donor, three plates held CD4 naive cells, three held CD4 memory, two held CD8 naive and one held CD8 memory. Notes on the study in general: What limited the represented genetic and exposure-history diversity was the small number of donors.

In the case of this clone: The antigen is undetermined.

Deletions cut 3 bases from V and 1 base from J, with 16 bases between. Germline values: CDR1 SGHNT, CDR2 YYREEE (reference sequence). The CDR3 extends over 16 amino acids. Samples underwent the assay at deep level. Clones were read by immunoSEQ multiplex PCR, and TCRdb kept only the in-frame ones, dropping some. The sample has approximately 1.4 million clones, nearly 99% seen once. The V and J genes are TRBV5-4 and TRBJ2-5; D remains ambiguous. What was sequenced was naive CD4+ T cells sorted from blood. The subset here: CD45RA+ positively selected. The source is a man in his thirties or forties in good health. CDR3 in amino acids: CASSSYTPGRQETQYF. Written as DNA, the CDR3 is TGTGCCAGCAGCTCTTATACCCCGGGCCGCCAAGAGACCCAGTACTTC.